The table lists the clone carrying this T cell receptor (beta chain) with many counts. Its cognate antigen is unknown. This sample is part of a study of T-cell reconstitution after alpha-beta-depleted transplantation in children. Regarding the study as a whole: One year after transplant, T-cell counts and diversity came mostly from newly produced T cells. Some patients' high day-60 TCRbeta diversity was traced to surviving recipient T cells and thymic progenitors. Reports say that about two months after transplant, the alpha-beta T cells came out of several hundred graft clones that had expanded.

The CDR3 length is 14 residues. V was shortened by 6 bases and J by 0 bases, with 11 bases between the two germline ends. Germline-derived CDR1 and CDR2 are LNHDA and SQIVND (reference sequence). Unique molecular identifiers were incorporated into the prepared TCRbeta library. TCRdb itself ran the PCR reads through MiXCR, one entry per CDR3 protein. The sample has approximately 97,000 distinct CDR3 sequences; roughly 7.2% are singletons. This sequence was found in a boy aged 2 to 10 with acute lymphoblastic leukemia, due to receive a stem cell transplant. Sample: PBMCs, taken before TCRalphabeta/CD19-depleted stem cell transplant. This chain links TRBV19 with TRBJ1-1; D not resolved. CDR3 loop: CASRFKGVNTEAFF. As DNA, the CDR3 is TGTGCCAGTAGATTCAAGGGAGTGAACACTGAAGCTTTCTTT. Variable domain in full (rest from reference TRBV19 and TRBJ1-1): DGGITQSPKYLFRKEGQNVTLSCEQNLNHDAMYWYRQDPGQGLRLIYYSQIVNDFQKGDIAEGYSVSREKKESFPLTVTSAQKNPTAFYLCASRFKGVNTEAFFGQGTRLTVV.